Shown below are 17 T cell receptor beta chains from a single sample sequenced in a study of shared clonotypes between healthy human individuals. As defined, naive CD8 cells were CD45RO-negative and positively selected for CCR7, with terminally differentiated effector memory CD45RA+ cells excluded. Sequencing was performed with immunoSEQ multiplex PCR; in TCRdb, only in-frame clones are kept and a portion is missing. The table lists about 1,900,000 clones, over 85% of them singletons. The specimen was naive CD8+ T cells sorted from blood. These receptor sequences come from a man younger than 35 in good health.

In DNA form, the CDR3 reads TGTGCCAGCTCAGCCCGGGACTCACAAGAGACCCAGTACTTC. The encoded protein is CASSARDSQETQYF. The chain employs TRBV18 and TRBJ2-5; possibly TRBD2 for D (6 bases). Germline CDR1 is KGHSH and CDR2 is LQKENI. Trimming removed 5 bases at V and 2 bases at J, with 12 bases between. The CDR3 consists of 14 residues.

As for this clone: Other DNA sequences from this sample encode an identical CDR3 as well. The chain joins TRBV30 to TRBJ1-1, with D perhaps TRBD1 (5 bases). The CDR3 has 12 amino acids. With 8 bases removed from V and 1 base from J, the gap between germline ends came to 11 bases. In germline, CDR1 is GTSNPN, CDR2 SVGIG (reference sequence). The CDR3 loop reads CAGRRENTEAFF. DNA of the CDR3: TGTGCCGGCCGCAGGGAGAACACTGAAGCTTTCTTT.

This sequence joins TRBV28 and TRBJ2-7, with TRBD2 matching 9 bases. J gave up 3 bases and V 2 bases, and 5 bases lay outside the gene matches. The CDR3 loop spans 15 amino acids. The germline CDR1 and CDR2 sequences are MDHEN and SYDVKM. Here the CDR3 reads CASSLQRGALYEQYF. The DNA for the CDR3 is TGTGCCAGCAGTTTACAGCGGGGGGCCCTCTACGAGCAGTACTTC. Complete variable domain (other parts from reference TRBV28 and TRBJ2-7): DVKVTQSSRYLVKRTGEKVFLECVQDMDHENMFWYRQDPGLGLRLIYFSYDVKMKEKGDIPEGYSVSREKKERFSLILESASTNQTSMYLCASSLQRGALYEQYFGPGTRLTVT.

The rearrangement uses TRBV7-9 and TRBJ2-7; D is ambiguous. Germline V gene lookup returns CDR1 SEHNR and CDR2 FQNEAQ (reference sequence). Trimming shortened V by 5 bases and J by 2 bases, and 19 bases separated the two germline ends. This CDR3 is 16 amino acids long. CDR3 region: CASSSPRVDKAYEQYF. The CDR3 DNA reads as TGTGCCAGCAGCAGCCCTCGGGTAGATAAAGCCTACGAGCAGTACTTC.

The rearrangement joins TRBV27 to TRBJ2-3; D is unresolved. This CDR3 is built from 11 residues. CDR1 and CDR2 (germline): MNHEY, SMNVEV (reference sequence). The V and J ends lost 5 bases and 6 bases respectively, with 6 bases between them. CDR3 coding DNA: TGTGCCAGCAGTGCGTACGATACGCAGTATTTT. Amino acid sequence: CASSAYDTQYF.

Regarding this clone: The sample contains more than one DNA sequence encoding this CDR3. The genes are TRBV27 and TRBJ1-1; D not certain. Looked up from germline, CDR1 is MNHEY and CDR2 is SMNVEV (reference sequence). The V end was cut by 2 bases, the J end by 1 base, with 5 bases between. The length of the CDR3 is 13 residues. The CDR3 here is CASSLGTNTEAFF. DNA for the CDR3: TGTGCCAGCAGTTTAGGAACGAACACTGAAGCTTTCTTT.

A note on this clone: This same CDR3 is encoded by further DNA sequences in the sample. The chain carries TRBV9 and TRBJ1-4, with D possibly being TRBD1 (5 bases). The length of the CDR3 is 13 residues. Germline loops: CDR1 SGDLS, CDR2 YYNGEE. Trimming shortened V by 3 bases and J by 3 bases, and 6 bases separated the two germline ends. CDR3 DNA sequence: TGTGCCAGCAGCGGGGGACCTAATGAAAAACTGTTTTTT. Protein: CASSGGPNEKLFF. The whole variable domain, remainder taken from reference TRBV9 and TRBJ1-4, is DSGVTQTPKHLITATGQRVTLRCSPRSGDLSVYWYQQSLDQGLQFLIQYYNGEERAKGNILERFSAQQFPDLHSELNLSSLELGDSALYFCASSGGPNEKLFFGSGTQLSVL.

This chain joins TRBV28 and TRBJ1-1, with D tentatively TRBD1 (5 bases). Germline V gene data show CDR1 as MDHEN and CDR2 as SYDVKM. The CDR3 totals 14 residues. The V gene lost 3 bases and the J gene lost 3 bases, with 11 bases spanning the gap. The CDR3: CASSFAGGYTEAFF. CDR3 nucleotide sequence: TGTGCCAGCAGTTTCGCGGGGGGGTACACTGAAGCTTTCTTT.

The chain is built from TRBV6-6 and TRBJ2-5, with 13 bases that match TRBD2. CDR1 MNHNY and CDR2 SVGAGI come from the germline V gene (reference sequence). V lost 5 bases, J lost 1 base, and 4 bases stayed unmatched. The CDR3 totals 16 residues. For the CDR3, the DNA is TGTGCCAGCAGTCACTGGACTAGCGGGGGCCAAGAGACCCAGTACTTC. This gives the protein CASSHWTSGGQETQYF.

V and J are TRBV4-2 and TRBJ2-1, with D perhaps being TRBD1 or TRBD2 (7 bases each). The length of the CDR3 is 14 residues. Germline V gene data show CDR1 as LGHNA and CDR2 as YNFKEQ. Trimming removed 1 base at V and 8 bases at J, with 12 bases between. Here the CDR3 reads CASSQASGGDEQFF. For the CDR3, the DNA is TGTGCCAGCAGCCAAGCGTCAGGGGGGGATGAGCAGTTCTTC.

The chain has TRBV30 and TRBJ2-3; D call uncertain. Germline V gene data show CDR1 as GTSNPN and CDR2 as SVGIG (reference sequence). This CDR3 contains 12 residues. V was clipped by 4 bases and J by 4 bases, with 9 bases between them. In nucleotides, the CDR3 is TGTGCCTGGAATTCGCCTGCAGATACGCAGTATTTT. Protein: CAWNSPADTQYF. Looking up the rest from reference TRBV30 and TRBJ2-3 gives the full variable domain: SQTIHQWPATLVQPVGSPLSLECTVEGTSNPNLYWYRQAAGRGLQLLFYSVGIGQISSEVPQNLSASRPQDRQFILSSKKLLLSDSGFYLCAWNSPADTQYFGPGTRLTVL.

The CDR3 protein is CSVGQGAYSEQYF. CDR3 nucleotide sequence: TGCAGCGTTGGCCAGGGGGCTTACTCCGAGCAGTACTTC. This rearrangement joins TRBV29-1 to TRBJ2-7; 8 nucleotides align to TRBD1. V was clipped by 4 bases and J by 6 bases; unmatched bases: 8. The CDR3 loop spans 13 amino acids. The germline V gene has CDR1 SQVTM and CDR2 ANQGSEA.

The chain carries TRBV18 and TRBJ2-1; D gene uncertain. V lost 1 base, J lost 3 bases, and 7 bases lay in between. Germline CDR1 is KGHSH and CDR2 is LQKENI. The CDR3 loop spans 14 amino acids. CDR3 residues: CASSPLSGYNEQFF. The CDR3 bases are TGTGCCAGCTCACCACTGTCAGGCTACAATGAGCAGTTCTTC.

This sequence joins TRBV30 and TRBJ1-1, with D maybe TRBD1 (6 bases). Germline loops: CDR1 GTSNPN, CDR2 SVGIG (reference sequence). The CDR3 has 14 amino acids. V was clipped by 2 bases and J by 3 bases, with 13 bases between them. The CDR3 loop is CAWSWGAGYTEAFF. DNA for the CDR3: TGTGCCTGGAGTTGGGGGGCAGGGTACACTGAAGCTTTCTTT.

The chain uses TRBV10-3 and TRBJ1-4, with D possibly being TRBD1 (5 bases). The CDR3 contains 14 residues. CDR1 and CDR2 (germline): ENHRY, SYGVKD. Trimming cost V 5 bases and J 4 bases, with 11 bases left between them. CDR3 residues: CAISPGTHNEKLFF. The CDR3, as DNA: TGTGCCATCAGTCCCGGGACCCATAATGAAAAACTGTTTTTT.

The chain employs TRBV4-1 and TRBJ2-7; TRBD1 matches at 7 bases. The J segment lost 2 bases and the V segment lost 1 base, leaving 11 bases of the junction unmatched. Germline V CDR1 and CDR2: MGHRA, YSYEKL. This CDR3 has 17 amino acids. CDR3 sequence (DNA): TGCGCCAGCAGCCAAGTAGCGTCACAGGGGACCACCTACGAGCAGTACTTC. Amino acid sequence: CASSQVASQGTTYEQYF.

V is TRBV20-1 and J is TRBJ1-1; D uncertain. Deletions cut 0 bases from V and 6 bases from J, with 5 bases between. The CDR3 sequence is 11 residues long. Germline V CDR1 and CDR2: DFQATT, SNEGSKA (reference sequence). CDR3 protein: CSARDVPEAFF. CDR3 bases: TGCAGTGCTAGAGACGTACCTGAAGCTTTCTTT.